This T cell receptor beta chain was recovered during a study of patients and donors after allogeneic stem cell transplantation. With V trimmed by 5 bases and J by 11 bases, 9 bases remained unmatched. The CDR3 length is 14 residues. TCRdb reprocessed the RT-PCR reads via MiXCR and lists one record per CDR3 protein. Of around 150,000 distinct CDR3 sequences in the sample, over 35% were seen once. This clonotype was recorded many times. The J gene is TRBJ1-6, the V gene TRBV12-3 or TRBV12-4; 7 bases align to TRBD1. The source material was blood, either unsorted or a sorted T cell fraction (not recorded which). The origin of this receptor is a human donor who was either an allogeneic HSCT recipient or a stem cell or donor lymphocyte infusion donor (not recorded which). It is not recorded whose cells these are; they may come from a transplant donor. The DNA for the CDR3 is TGTGCCAGCAGTCCGACAGGGAGGGGAGCACCCCTCCACTTT. Amino acids: CASSPTGRGAPLHF.